Each of the 29 T cell receptor beta chains below was sequenced from the same sample in a study of T cells in narcolepsy. The assay was immunoSEQ multiplex PCR, and TCRdb's table has in-frame clones only and misses some. The data contain approximately 32,000 clones, around 82% of them singletons. Sequenced sample: CD45RA- memory CD4+ T cells from PBMCs. These receptors were collected from a human donor with narcolepsy.

In this sample, this clone turned up once. This CDR3 is also generated by other DNA sequences in the sample. The V gene is TRBV29-1, the J gene TRBJ2-1; no definite D call. Germline CDR1 is SQVTM and CDR2 is ANQGSEA. Between the trimmed V and J ends, which lost 4 bases and 7 bases, there was a span of 17 bases. There are 14 residues in the CDR3. The CDR3 DNA sequence: TGCAGCGTTGGCACGACTCTTAACCCTAATGAGCAGTTCTTC. This gives the protein CSVGTTLNPNEQFF.

The rearrangement links TRBV6-5 to TRBJ1-2, with no clear D. CDR3 length: 13 amino acids. V lost 8 bases to trimming and J lost 0 bases, with 10 bases between them. Germline assignment: CDR1 MNHEY and CDR2 SVGAGI. The CDR3 loop is CASSEDSNYGYTF. The CDR3 DNA follows: TGTGCCAGCTCCGAAGATTCTAACTATGGCTACACCTTC.

This rearrangement joins TRBV5-6 to TRBJ2-3, with TRBD1 matching over 8 bases. The CDR3 has 15 residues. V dropped 4 bases and J dropped 0; count of bases not matched to a gene: 4. CDR1 SGHDT and CDR2 YYEEEE come from the germline V gene. Here the CDR3 reads CASSPRTGSTDTQYF. DNA of the CDR3: TGTGCCAGCAGCCCACGGACAGGGAGCACAGATACGCAGTATTTT.

The chain combines TRBV5-6 with TRBJ2-3; 8 bases line up with TRBD2. Trimming removed 4 bases from V and 5 bases from J; junction bases left unmatched: 9. The CDR3 is made up of 15 amino acids. Germline assignment: CDR1 SGHDT and CDR2 YYEEEE. The CDR3 coding sequence is TGTGCCAGCAGCCGTAGCGGGGCGGGGGGAGATACGCAGTATTTT. Protein: CASSRSGAGGDTQYF.

The genes are TRBV27 and TRBJ2-1; D gene unclear. The germline CDR1 and CDR2 sequences are MNHEY and SMNVEV (reference sequence). V was trimmed by 4 bases and J by 4 bases, leaving 8 bases between them. CDR3 size: 13 residues. Written as DNA, the CDR3 is TGTGCCAGCAGTTGGGATTCATACAATGAGCAGTTCTTC. Translation gives CASSWDSYNEQFF.

J is TRBJ2-3 and V is TRBV6-6; D is possibly TRBD2 (6 bases). The CDR3 runs to 16 residues. Trimming removed 0 bases from V and 5 bases from J, with 15 bases in between. Germline V CDR1 and CDR2: MNHNY, SVGAGI (reference sequence). As DNA, the CDR3 is TGTGCCAGCAGTTACTCGAAGGCTTCGGGGGAAGATACGCAGTATTTT. Translated, it gives CASSYSKASGEDTQYF.

The chain joins TRBV2 to TRBJ1-2; 8 nucleotides align to TRBD1. Per germline, CDR1 SNHLY and CDR2 FYNNEI. Germline trimming cut 5 bases from V and 2 bases from J; bases unmatched to any gene: 4. The CDR3 is 14 amino acids. The CDR3: CASSPTGDNYGYTF. CDR3 coding DNA: TGTGCCAGCAGTCCGACAGGGGACAACTATGGCTACACCTTC.

This clone has just one count. The chain uses TRBV28 and TRBJ2-7; possible D gene TRBD1, 6 bases. The germline CDR1 and CDR2 sequences are MDHEN and SYDVKM. CDR3 length: 12 amino acids. V lost 3 bases, J lost 9 bases, and 12 bases lay in between. The CDR3 DNA is TGTGCCAGCAGTTTGACACAGGGAGCGCAGTACTTC. It translates to CASSLTQGAQYF.

This clone was observed a handful of times. This chain uses TRBV19 with TRBJ1-2; D is unresolved. The CDR3 has 14 amino acids. V lost 10 bases and J lost 4, with 19 bases in between. Germline V gene sequence: CDR1 LNHDA, CDR2 SQIVND (reference sequence). The CDR3 loop is CATRPYGSGYGYTF. The CDR3 DNA sequence: TGTGCCACCCGTCCCTACGGGTCAGGCTATGGCTACACCTTC. The variable domain in full, completed from reference TRBV19 and TRBJ1-2, reads DGGITQSPKYLFRKEGQNVTLSCEQNLNHDAMYWYRQDPGQGLRLIYYSQIVNDFQKGDIAEGYSVSREKKESFPLTVTSAQKNPTAFYLCATRPYGSGYGYTFGSGTRLTVV.

This rearrangement joins TRBV7-2 to TRBJ2-5; 8 bases align to TRBD1. The germline gives CDR1 SGHTA, CDR2 FQGNSA. V gave up 5 bases and J gave up 3 bases; unmatched junction bases: 2. The length of the CDR3 is 13 residues. CDR3 DNA: TGTGCCAGCAGCCCGGGACAGGAAGAGACCCAGTACTTC. Translating it yields CASSPGQEETQYF.

This chain connects TRBV5-6 to TRBJ1-4, with D possibly being TRBD1 (5 bases). V shed 4 bases and J shed 3 bases, with 13 bases lying between them. CDR1 is SGHDT and CDR2 is YYEEEE in the germline V gene. This CDR3 has 15 amino acids. DNA for the CDR3: TGTGCCAGCAGCGACATCGGGGCCGCTAATGAAAAACTGTTTTTT. It yields the protein CASSDIGAANEKLFF. Full variable domain (remainder filled in from reference TRBV5-6 and TRBJ1-4): DAGVTQSPTHLIKTRGQQVTLRCSPKSGHDTVSWYQQALGQGPQFIFQYYEEEERQRGNFPDRFSGHQFPNYSSELNVNALLLGDSALYLCASSDIGAANEKLFFGSGTQLSVL.

The chain uses TRBV7-2 and TRBJ2-7, with TRBD1 matching 10 bases. The CDR3 has 15 amino acids. CDR1 and CDR2 (germline): SGHTA, FQGNSA. V lost 5 bases to trimming and J lost 2 bases; unmatched junction nucleotides: 6. As DNA, the CDR3 is TGTGCCAGCAGCATCGGACAGGGGGGGACCTACGAGCAGTACTTC. Its protein is CASSIGQGGTYEQYF.

The rearrangement uses TRBV6-1 and TRBJ1-3, with TRBD1 matching over 8 bases. CDR1 is MNHNS, CDR2 SASEGT, per germline. The CDR3 runs to 15 residues. The V gene end was trimmed by 7 bases and the J gene end by 0 bases; junction bases not matched to a gene: 5. The CDR3 coding sequence is TGTGCCAGCAAAGCCGGGACAGGCTCTGGAAACACCATATATTTT. Translation gives CASKAGTGSGNTIYF.

The chain couples TRBV27 to TRBJ2-1; D is ambiguous. Trimming pared 5 bases from V and 4 bases from J, leaving 15 bases between. Germline V lookup: CDR1 MNHEY, CDR2 SMNVEV (reference sequence). The CDR3 totals 15 residues. The CDR3 sequence: CASSTLLGRYNEQFF. CDR3 nucleotides: TGTGCCAGCAGTACTCTTTTGGGAAGATACAATGAGCAGTTCTTC.

The V gene is TRBV29-1, the J gene TRBJ1-1; no reliable D call. The V end was cut by 3 bases, the J end by 1 base, with 12 bases between. CDR3 length: 14 residues. Germline CDR1 SQVTM, CDR2 ANQGSEA. The CDR3 DNA sequence: TGCAGCGTTGATACCACCAGGAGGAACACTGAAGCTTTCTTT. Protein sequence: CSVDTTRRNTEAFF.

The chain combines TRBV5-1 with TRBJ1-1, with D unclear. Germline loops: CDR1 SGHRS, CDR2 YFSETQ. Trimming cost V 7 bases and J 8 bases, with 15 bases left between them. The length of the CDR3 is 12 residues. CDR3 in amino acids: CASSAARGEAFF. The CDR3 region has the DNA TGCGCCAGCTCCGCCGCTCGTGGAGAAGCTTTCTTT.

V usage is TRBV7-9 and J usage is TRBJ2-1; the match to TRBD2 covers 10 bases. J gave up 3 bases and V 5 bases, and 10 bases lay outside the gene matches. This CDR3 is 17 amino acids long. Germline V gives CDR1 SEHNR, CDR2 FQNEAQ (reference sequence). CDR3 sequence: CASSTWAGTSVYNEQFF. CDR3 nucleotide sequence: TGTGCCAGCAGCACCTGGGCGGGGACTAGCGTCTACAATGAGCAGTTCTTC.

Remarks on this clone: An end of the junction does not agree with germline; a read error may underlie this. CDR3 sequence: CASSLGHDPIF. For the CDR3, the DNA is TGTGCCAGCAGCTTGGGACACGACCCGATCTTC. The chain links TRBV5-6 to TRBJ2-1; D remains ambiguous. The germline V gene has CDR1 SGHDT and CDR2 YYEEEE. There are 11 residues in the CDR3.

V is TRBV18 and J is TRBJ1-3; D gene ambiguous. Trimming took off 1 base at V and 0 bases at J, with 10 bases between the two ends. This CDR3 comprises 16 residues. The germline gives CDR1 KGHSH, CDR2 LQKENI. The CDR3 DNA follows: TGTGCCAGCTCACCACGATCGGAAATCTCTGGAAACACCATATATTTT. It yields the protein CASSPRSEISGNTIYF.

The V and J genes are TRBV29-1 and TRBJ2-3; TRBD2 aligns across 7 bases. The CDR3 sequence is 14 residues long. V shed 7 bases and J 2 bases; nucleotides not matched to a gene: 9. In germline, CDR1 is SQVTM, CDR2 ANQGSEA. The CDR3 here is CSARLARSTDTQYF. Written as DNA, the CDR3 is TGCAGCGCCCGACTAGCCCGATCCACAGATACGCAGTATTTT.

The rearrangement uses TRBV15 and TRBJ1-2; 10 bases are a match to TRBD1. The CDR3 loop spans 15 amino acids. Looked up from germline, CDR1 is LNHNV and CDR2 is YYDKDF (reference sequence). Trimming cost V 3 bases and J 2 bases; bases outside gene matches: 3. The CDR3 DNA reads TGTGCCACCAGCAGGGGACAGGGGAACAACTATGGCTACACCTTC. Residues: CATSRGQGNNYGYTF. The variable domain in full, completed from reference TRBV15 and TRBJ1-2, reads DAMVIQNPRYQVTQFGKPVTLSCSQTLNHNVMYWYQQKSSQAPKLLFHYYDKDFNNEADTPDNFQSRRPNTSFCFLDIRSPGLGDTAMYLCATSRGQGNNYGYTFGSGTRLTVV.

The chain combines TRBV5-1 with TRBJ2-1; D is possibly TRBD2 (5 bases). The CDR3 is made up of 15 amino acids. Germline V gene lookup returns CDR1 SGHRS and CDR2 YFSETQ. V was cut by 0 bases and J by 0 bases, with 7 bases left in between. The CDR3 DNA reads TGCGCCAGCAGCTTGGGAGGGAGCTCCTACAATGAGCAGTTCTTC. It yields the protein CASSLGGSSYNEQFF.

In regard to this clone: One end of the junction varies from germline; a read error may be responsible. The V and J genes are TRBV7-7 and TRBJ2-2, with 9 positions matching TRBD1. CDR1 and CDR2 from the germline V gene are SSHAT and FNYEAQ (reference sequence). This CDR3 region has 15 residues. The CDR3 DNA follows: TGTGCTAGCAGCTCTACAGGGGGCGACACCGGGGAGCTGTTTTTT. It encodes CASSSTGGDTGELFF. Together with reference TRBV7-7 and TRBJ2-2, the CDR3 gives the full variable domain: GAGVSQSPRYKVTKRGQDVTLRCDPISSHATLYWYQQALGQGPEFLTYFNYEAQPDKSGLPSDRFSAERPEGSISTLTIQRTEQRDSAMYRCASSSTGGDTGELFFGEGSRLTVL.

The rearrangement links TRBV10-2 to TRBJ2-5; D call uncertain. The J call may be wrong; the DNA end is better matched by TRBJ2-7. This CDR3 spans 13 amino acids. Germline CDR1 and CDR2: WSHSY and SAAADI. The CDR3 DNA is TGCGCCAGCAGTGAGCCGGCAGTTGCCGAGCAGTACTTC. Residues: CASSEPAVAEQYF.

The CDR3 here is CASSSSGNEQFF. CDR3 coding DNA: TGTGCCAGCAGCTCCTCTGGCAATGAGCAGTTCTTC. The rearrangement links TRBV7-8 to TRBJ2-1, with no clear D. The CDR3 spans 12 residues. Germline CDR1 and CDR2: SGHVS and FQNEAQ. V dropped 4 bases and J dropped 6 bases, with 7 bases sitting between them.

The rearrangement joins TRBV6-5 to TRBJ1-6; D is perhaps TRBD1 (5 bases). Trimming pared 0 bases from V and 13 bases from J, leaving 19 bases between. Per germline, CDR1 MNHEY and CDR2 SVGAGI. This CDR3 contains 16 residues. The CDR3 nucleotides are TGTGCCAGCAGTTACTCGAGGGACGGGACCCAGACCCCCCTCCACTTT. It codes for CASSYSRDGTQTPLHF.

The rearrangement links TRBV28 to TRBJ1-3; tentatively, D is TRBD1 (5 bases). The CDR3 spans 16 residues. Trimming pared 6 bases from V and 0 bases from J, leaving 15 bases between. CDR1 is MDHEN, CDR2 SYDVKM, per germline. The CDR3 region has the DNA TGTGCCAGCAGAGAGGGGTCCGTGAGCTCTGGAAACACCATATATTTT. Protein product: CASREGSVSSGNTIYF.

This sequence joins TRBV5-1 and TRBJ1-6, with 7 bases lining up with TRBD1. V lost 2 bases and J lost 8; bases outside the gene matches: 4. The CDR3 has 14 residues. The V gene's germline CDR1 is SGHRS and CDR2 YFSETQ. In DNA, the CDR3 is TGCGCCAGCAGCTTAGGGGACAGAGATTCACCCCTCCACTTT. This codes for CASSLGDRDSPLHF.

The genes are TRBV20-1 and TRBJ2-5; unclear D gene. The CDR3 totals 11 residues. Germline CDR1 DFQATT, CDR2 SNEGSKA (reference sequence). Trimming cost V 6 bases and J 2 bases, with 7 bases left between them. In DNA form, the CDR3 reads TGCAGTGCCCGGGCTCAAGAGACCCAGTACTTC. It translates to CSARAQETQYF.